These T cell receptor beta chains were read from a single sample in a study of T cells in Graves' hyperthyroidism and ophthalmopathy. TCRdb called the multiplex PCR reads again in MiXCR, with one record for every CDR3 protein. Of about 740,000 distinct CDR3 sequences listed, around 15% are singletons. The specimen was blood. These receptor sequences come from a woman in her late teens or twenties with Graves' hyperthyroidism. Both conserved end residues are part of each CDR3. D genes are given only for firm matches. Only part of the rows carry a size: once, few, many, or a class if the clone is expanded.

TRBJ2-1,TRBV7-9,few,TRBD2,TGTGCCAGCAGCTTAGAGGGGACTAGCGGGAGGGGCTCCTACAATGAGCAGTTCTTC,CASSLEGTSGRGSYNEQFF
TRBJ2-5,TRBV6-1,many,TRBD2,TGTGCCAGCAGTGGGGGGGGCCAAGAGACCCAGTACTTC,CASSGGGQETQYF
TRBJ2-3,TRBV28,many,NA,TGTGCCAGCAGGTCACGGCTAGCGCATACAGATACGCAGTATTTT,CASRSRLAHTDTQYF
TRBJ2-7,TRBV6-6,NA,TRBD1,TGTGCCAGCAGTTACTCTGGGACAGGGATTCGCTACGAGCAGTACTTC,CASSYSGTGIRYEQYF
TRBJ2-1,TRBV19,NA,NA,TGTGCCAGTAGATGGTACGGAGGGGGGAATGAGCAGTTCTTC,CASRWYGGGNEQFF
TRBJ2-3,TRBV24-1,NA,NA,TGTGCCACCTCGGAGGTGGATACGCAGTATTTT,CATSEVDTQYF
TRBJ2-5,TRBV11-1,many,TRBD2,TGTGCCAGCAGCGGGGGACTAGCGGAGACCCAGTACTTC,CASSGGLAETQYF
TRBJ1-5,TRBV20-1,NA,NA,TGCAGTGTCGGGGGGGGGGTTTATCAGCCCCAGCATTTT,CSVGGGVYQPQHF
TRBJ1-2,TRBV7-2,few,NA,TGTGCCAGCAGCTCGTCCGCCCTCGACGGATATGGCTACACCTTC,CASSSSALDGYGYTF
TRBJ2-1,TRBV11-2,NA,NA,TGTGCCAGCCAGCTAGTACCATCGGCAAATGAGCAGTTCTTC,CASQLVPSANEQFF
TRBJ2-5,TRBV12-3/TRBV12-4,many,NA,TGTGCCAGCAGTCTACAGGGCATCCAAGAGACCCAGTACTTC,CASSLQGIQETQYF
TRBJ1-2,TRBV3-1,NA,NA,TGTGCCAGCAGCCAAGAAAGGGGAGGGGACTATGGCTACACCTTC,CASSQERGGDYGYTF
TRBJ2-7,TRBV12-3/TRBV12-4,many,TRBD2,TGTGCCAGCAGTTTAGGAGGACTAGGCCGAGACTACGAGCAGTACTTC,CASSLGGLGRDYEQYF
TRBJ2-1,TRBV27,NA,NA,TGTGCCAGCAGTTTGGACTGGTACAATGAGCAGTCCTTC,CASSLDWYNEQSF
TRBJ2-1,TRBV28,NA,TRBD2,TGTGCTAGCAGTGCACCGGGACTAGCGTCCAGCGGGGAGCAGTTCTTC,CASSAPGLASSGEQFF